In its sample, the clone carrying this TCR beta chain was seen many times. Its antigen is still unknown. The data were obtained in a study of molecular identifiers for immune sequencing clone quantification. Study-wide background: Split five ways in replicates, RNA from about 20,000 or 100,000 naive CD8 cells had four portions sequenced.

TCRdb itself ran the PCR reads through MiXCR, one entry per CDR3 protein. The table lists about 640,000 distinct CDR3 sequences, just under 20% of them singletons. Findings of the study overall: In cases of identical TCR molecules sharing a barcode, highly expanded clone sizes could be underestimated.

The V end was cut by 5 bases, the J end by 1 base, with 11 bases between. CDR1 is MDHEN and CDR2 is SYDVKM in the germline V gene. There are 14 residues in the CDR3. The source is a human donor in good health. Some libraries in this study had Jurkat cell RNA spiked in. The sequencing sample was made of naive CD8+ T cells from blood, with Jurkat cell RNA spiked in. Described subset: FACS-sorted CD8+CD4-CCR7+CD45RA+ naive T cells. The chain links TRBV28 to TRBJ2-5, with a weak D call TRBD1 (6 bases). CDR3 in amino acids: CASSEVTGQETQYF. In DNA, the CDR3 is TGTGCCAGCAGTGAGGTGACAGGCCAAGAGACCCAGTACTTC.